These T cell receptor beta chains were read from a single sample in a study of T cells in Graves' hyperthyroidism and ophthalmopathy. TCRdb re-called the multiplex PCR reads through MiXCR, storing one row per CDR3 protein. Of around 800,000 distinct CDR3 sequences listed, approximately 40% are singletons. Source material: blood. The receptors originated from a man aged 18 to 29 with Graves' hyperthyroidism. Both conserved end residues are part of each CDR3. The D gene is left open where the match is weak. Only part of the rows carry a size: once, few, many, or a class if the clone is expanded.

abundance: .; v_gene: TRBV7-2; d_gene: TRBD2; j_gene: TRBJ2-7; CDR3aa: CASSYPGLAVEQYF; CDR3nt: TGTGCCAGCAGCTACCCGGGACTAGCGGTAGAGCAGTACTTC
abundance: few; v_gene: TRBV29-1; d_gene: TRBD1; j_gene: TRBJ1-2; CDR3aa: CSVEDQGQGYGYTF; CDR3nt: TGCAGCGTTGAAGATCAAGGACAGGGGTATGGCTACACCTTC
abundance: .; v_gene: TRBV10-3; d_gene: TRBD1; j_gene: TRBJ1-4; CDR3aa: CAISGGQGGEKLFF; CDR3nt: TGTGCCATCAGTGGCGGACAGGGAGGGGAAAAACTGTTTTTT
abundance: few; v_gene: TRBV7-2; d_gene: .; j_gene: TRBJ2-7; CDR3aa: CASSLALQGGKQYF; CDR3nt: TGTGCCAGCAGCTTAGCACTACAGGGGGGGAAGCAGTACTTC
abundance: .; v_gene: TRBV12-3/TRBV12-4; d_gene: .; j_gene: TRBJ1-2; CDR3aa: CASSFGPATAGNTF; CDR3nt: TGTGCCAGCAGTTTCGGTCCGGCAACAGCAGGAAACACCTTC
abundance: .; v_gene: TRBV5-1; d_gene: TRBD1; j_gene: TRBJ2-7; CDR3aa: CASSWGQGTSFSYEQYF; CDR3nt: TGCGCCAGCAGCTGGGGACAGGGGACATCATTCTCCTACGAGCAGTACTTC
abundance: .; v_gene: TRBV12-3/TRBV12-4; d_gene: .; j_gene: TRBJ1-3; CDR3aa: CASSFGRVHTIYF; CDR3nt: TGTGCCAGCAGTTTCGGGAGGGTCCACACCATATATTTT
abundance: many; v_gene: TRBV7-9; d_gene: .; j_gene: TRBJ1-1; CDR3aa: CASSRGQSEAFF; CDR3nt: TGTGCCAGCTCAAGAGGACAGAGTGAAGCTTTCTTT
abundance: many; v_gene: TRBV7-2; d_gene: .; j_gene: TRBJ1-3; CDR3aa: CASSSSRGSGNTIYF; CDR3nt: TGTGCCAGCAGCTCGAGTAGGGGTTCTGGAAACACCATATATTTT
abundance: .; v_gene: TRBV7-9; d_gene: .; j_gene: TRBJ1-1; CDR3aa: CASSYPDGNTEAFF; CDR3nt: TGTGCCAGCAGCTATCCGGACGGGAACACTGAAGCTTTCTTT
abundance: few; v_gene: TRBV20-1; d_gene: .; j_gene: TRBJ2-7; CDR3aa: CSAPGREQYF; CDR3nt: TGCAGTGCCCCTGGACGCGAGCAGTACTTC
abundance: few; v_gene: TRBV5-6; d_gene: TRBD1; j_gene: TRBJ2-7; CDR3aa: CAASSSGQVNEQYF; CDR3nt: TGTGCGGCCAGCAGCTCGGGACAGGTGAACGAGCAGTACTTC
abundance: .; v_gene: TRBV11-2; d_gene: .; j_gene: TRBJ1-1; CDR3aa: CASSSILGTEAFF; CDR3nt: TGTGCCAGCAGCTCTATCTTGGGGACTGAAGCTTTCTTT
abundance: .; v_gene: TRBV25-1; d_gene: .; j_gene: TRBJ1-2; CDR3aa: CASSEYATGLIYGYTF; CDR3nt: TGTGCCAGCAGTGAATACGCGACAGGATTGATCTATGGCTACACCTTC
abundance: many; v_gene: TRBV29-1; d_gene: TRBD1; j_gene: TRBJ1-5; CDR3aa: CSVRGQGGDQPQHF; CDR3nt: TGCAGCGTTAGGGGACAGGGGGGGGATCAGCCCCAGCATTTT
abundance: many; v_gene: TRBV15; d_gene: .; j_gene: TRBJ2-7; CDR3aa: CATSRDKGNAYEQYF; CDR3nt: TGTGCCACCAGCAGAGACAAGGGGAACGCCTACGAGCAGTACTTC
abundance: many; v_gene: TRBV7-9; d_gene: TRBD1; j_gene: TRBJ2-7; CDR3aa: CASSAPRQGSYEQYF; CDR3nt: TGTGCCAGCAGCGCACCTAGACAGGGCTCCTACGAGCAGTACTTC
abundance: .; v_gene: TRBV2; d_gene: TRBD1; j_gene: TRBJ2-7; CDR3aa: CASSAGPGGDEQYF; CDR3nt: TGTGCCAGCAGCGCCGGGCCAGGGGGCGACGAGCAGTACTTC
abundance: many; v_gene: TRBV2; d_gene: .; j_gene: TRBJ1-2; CDR3aa: CASSESHGRAVRGYTF; CDR3nt: TGTGCCAGCAGTGAATCTCATGGCAGGGCGGTGCGTGGCTACACCTTC
abundance: few; v_gene: TRBV7-2; d_gene: TRBD1; j_gene: TRBJ1-1; CDR3aa: CASSRRDRGVMNTEAFF; CDR3nt: TGTGCCAGCAGCCGCCGGGACAGGGGCGTCATGAACACTGAAGCTTTCTTT
abundance: .; v_gene: TRBV10-3; d_gene: .; j_gene: TRBJ1-5; CDR3aa: CATGTVDQPQHF; CDR3nt: TGTGCTACCGGGACCGTGGATCAGCCCCAGCATTTT
abundance: few; v_gene: TRBV12-3/TRBV12-4; d_gene: .; j_gene: TRBJ1-2; CDR3aa: CASSWDPINYGYTF; CDR3nt: TGTGCCAGCAGTTGGGACCCGATTAACTATGGCTACACCTTC
abundance: few; v_gene: TRBV19; d_gene: .; j_gene: TRBJ1-1; CDR3aa: CASSMVFPGFTRMNTEAFF; CDR3nt: TGTGCCAGTAGTATGGTTTTCCCTGGCTTTACCCGCATGAACACTGAAGCTTTCTTT
abundance: .; v_gene: TRBV20-1; d_gene: TRBD1; j_gene: TRBJ1-6; CDR3aa: CSAYRGESSYNSPLHF; CDR3nt: TGCAGTGCTTACAGGGGCGAAAGCTCCTATAATTCACCCCTCCACTTT
abundance: .; v_gene: TRBV2; d_gene: TRBD1; j_gene: TRBJ2-7; CDR3aa: CASSPGQGYSYEQYF; CDR3nt: TGTGCCAGCAGTCCGGGACAGGGGTACTCCTACGAGCAGTACTTC
abundance: .; v_gene: TRBV29-1; d_gene: TRBD1; j_gene: TRBJ1-2; CDR3aa: CSVVPRGWNGYTF; CDR3nt: TGCAGCGTTGTGCCCAGGGGGTGGAATGGCTACACCTTC